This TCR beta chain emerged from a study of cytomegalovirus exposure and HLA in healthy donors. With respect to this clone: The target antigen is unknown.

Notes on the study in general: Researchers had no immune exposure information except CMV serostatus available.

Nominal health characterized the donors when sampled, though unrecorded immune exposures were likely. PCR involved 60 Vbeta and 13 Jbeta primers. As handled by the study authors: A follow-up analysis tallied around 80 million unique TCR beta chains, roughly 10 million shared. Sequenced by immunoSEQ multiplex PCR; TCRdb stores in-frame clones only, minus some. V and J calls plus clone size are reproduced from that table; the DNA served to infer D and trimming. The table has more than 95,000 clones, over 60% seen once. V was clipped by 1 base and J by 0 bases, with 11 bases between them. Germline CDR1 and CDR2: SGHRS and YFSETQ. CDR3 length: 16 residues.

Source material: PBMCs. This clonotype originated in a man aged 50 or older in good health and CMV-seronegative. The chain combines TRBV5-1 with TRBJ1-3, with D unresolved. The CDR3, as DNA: TGCGCCAGCAGCTTGTTTGCGGGTTTCTCTGGAAACACCATATATTTT. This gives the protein CASSLFAGFSGNTIYF.